One sample yielded the 31 T cell receptor beta chains listed below, sequenced in a study of shared clonotypes between healthy human individuals. TCRdb's copy holds only in-frame clones and misses some; the assay was immunoSEQ multiplex PCR. The data hold some 2,100,000 clones, with around 95% observed a single time. Sequenced sample: naive CD4+ T cells sorted from blood. Stated subset: CD45RA+ positively selected. The receptors here all came from a man between 18 and 35 years old in good health.

The CDR3 nucleotides read TGTGCCAGCAGCGTAGCTTCCAGTACTGGGGAGCAGTTCTTC. It codes for CASSVASSTGEQFF. The chain carries TRBV9 and TRBJ2-1; no firm D call. Trimming pared 0 bases from V and 10 bases from J, leaving 14 bases between. The germline V gene encodes CDR1 SGDLS and CDR2 YYNGEE. The CDR3 runs to 14 residues.

This chain uses TRBV6-1 with TRBJ1-4; 8 bases fit TRBD1. V shed 2 bases, J shed 6 bases, and the junction held 5 bases outside the gene matches. The CDR3 totals 15 residues. The V gene's germline CDR1 is MNHNS and CDR2 SASEGT. This CDR3 is CASSERGQGHEKLFF. CDR3 DNA sequence: TGTGCCAGCAGTGAACGAGGACAGGGTCATGAAAAACTGTTTTTT.

The chain carries TRBV6-5 and TRBJ2-3, with a tentative D call TRBD1 (6 bases). Per the germline V gene, CDR1 is MNHEY and CDR2 is SVGAGI. CDR3 length equals 15 residues. The V end lost 7 bases, the J end lost 6 bases, and 20 bases lay between the germline ends. CDR3 nucleotides: TGTGCCAGCATCACAGGGATGTTTGGATCGGATACGCAGTATTTT. It specifies CASITGMFGSDTQYF.

The chain has TRBV14 and TRBJ1-4; D gene ambiguous. Deletions cut 0 bases from V and 8 bases from J, with 13 bases between. The V gene's germline CDR1 is SGHDN and CDR2 FVKESK. The CDR3 totals 15 residues. CDR3 loop: CASSQDSQPQEKLFF. DNA of the CDR3: TGTGCCAGCAGCCAAGATTCTCAACCTCAGGAAAAACTGTTTTTT.

The chain couples TRBV7-2 to TRBJ1-6; 7 bases line up with TRBD1. The CDR3 is made up of 16 amino acids. V trimming: 1 base; J trimming: 3 bases; junction bases outside the gene matches: 3. The germline CDR1 and CDR2 sequences are SGHTA and FQGNSA. The CDR3 loop reads CASSLGQGFYNSPLHF. The CDR3 DNA reads TGTGCCAGCAGCTTAGGACAGGGATTCTATAATTCACCCCTCCACTTT.

V is TRBV29-1 and J is TRBJ2-7; tentatively, D is TRBD1 or TRBD2 (5 bases each). This CDR3 spans 13 amino acids. Germline V lookup: CDR1 SQVTM, CDR2 ANQGSEA. V was shortened by 5 bases and J by 3 bases, with 14 bases between the two germline ends. Here the CDR3 DNA reads TGCAGCGTTCTTGACCGGGACGTCTACGAGCAGTACTTC. It encodes CSVLDRDVYEQYF.

The chain couples TRBV7-2 to TRBJ1-1; D gene unclear. There are 12 residues in the CDR3. Germline CDR1 and CDR2: SGHTA and FQGNSA. Trimming removed 4 bases at V and 4 bases at J, with 7 bases between. The CDR3 DNA reads as TGTGCCAGCAGCTCAATCTCCACTGAAGCTTTCTTT. It specifies CASSSISTEAFF. The full variable domain, completed using reference TRBV7-2 and TRBJ1-1, is GAGVSQSPSNKVTEKGKDVELRCDPISGHTALYWYRQSLGQGLEFLIYFQGNSAPDKSGLPSDRFSAERTGGSVSTLTIQRTQQEDSAVYLCASSSISTEAFFGQGTRLTVV.

The chain is built from TRBV6-6 and TRBJ2-7; D call uncertain. V dropped 6 bases and J dropped 0 bases, with 12 bases sitting between them. CDR1 is MNHNY, CDR2 SVGAGI, per germline (reference sequence). The CDR3 covers 14 residues. The CDR3 nucleotides are TGTGCCAGCAGGATACGACCGTACTCCTACGAGCAGTACTTC. Protein sequence: CASRIRPYSYEQYF.

The CDR3 loop is CASSLGRMGTGELFF. DNA for the CDR3: TGTGCCAGCAGTTTAGGACGGATGGGAACCGGGGAGCTGTTTTTT. The gene calls are TRBV28 and TRBJ2-2; D is uncertain. This CDR3 is built from 15 residues. The germline V gene encodes CDR1 MDHEN and CDR2 SYDVKM. The V end was cut by 2 bases, the J end by 5 bases, with 12 bases between.

The chain is built from TRBV7-9 and TRBJ1-1, with a tentative D call TRBD1 (5 bases). V lost 2 bases and J 0 bases, leaving 13 bases between the germline ends. The germline V gene encodes CDR1 SEHNR and CDR2 FQNEAQ (reference sequence). CDR3 length equals 16 residues. CDR3 protein: CASSLPGRGMNTEAFF. For the CDR3, the DNA is TGTGCCAGCAGCTTACCCGGACGGGGGATGAACACTGAAGCTTTCTTT.

The chain links TRBV25-1 to TRBJ2-3, with 16 bases lining up with TRBD2. Trimming at V came to 4 bases and at J to 5 bases, leaving 9 bases not matched to a gene. Germline V gene lookup returns CDR1 MGHDK and CDR2 SYGVNS. The CDR3 has 18 residues. The CDR3: CASSGGLAGGPEGDTQYF. CDR3 nucleotide sequence: TGTGCCAGCAGTGGGGGACTAGCGGGAGGGCCCGAGGGAGATACGCAGTATTTT.

This chain connects TRBV4-3 to TRBJ2-5; no definite D call. The CDR3 spans 15 residues. The V gene's germline CDR1 is LGHNA and CDR2 YSLEER. The V gene lost 1 base and the J gene lost 4 bases, with 13 bases spanning the gap. The CDR3 bases are TGCGCCAGCAGCCAAGGTAGAGGTATCGGAGAGACCCAGTACTTC. Residues: CASSQGRGIGETQYF.

Concerning this clone: Other DNA sequences in the sample encode the same CDR3. This chain links TRBV11-3 with TRBJ1-1, with TRBD1 as a possible D gene (5 bases). Between the trimmed V and J ends, which lost 3 bases and 1 base, there was a span of 6 bases. The CDR3 is made up of 13 amino acids. Germline V CDR1 and CDR2: SGHNT, YENEEA. CDR3 nucleotide sequence: TGTGCCAGCAGCTTTGGACAGAACACTGAAGCTTTCTTT. Translated: CASSFGQNTEAFF.

This chain uses TRBV6-5 with TRBJ2-3; D gene unclear. Germline V CDR1 and CDR2: MNHEY, SVGAGI. This CDR3 spans 14 amino acids. V shed 6 bases and J shed 2 bases, with 12 bases lying between them. CDR3 sequence: CASRRTTPTDTQYF. Written as DNA, the CDR3 is TGTGCCAGCAGACGAACAACCCCCACAGATACGCAGTATTTT.

The rearrangement joins TRBV19 to TRBJ2-3; 12 bases agree with TRBD2. Losses at the gene ends were 3 bases for V and 2 bases for J; bases not matched to a gene: 18. CDR1 is LNHDA and CDR2 is SQIVND in the germline V gene (reference sequence). The CDR3 length is 21 residues. The chain's CDR3 is CASSMVKWTSGKDGSTDTQYF. CDR3 in DNA: TGTGCCAGTAGTATGGTCAAATGGACTAGCGGGAAAGATGGTTCCACAGATACGCAGTATTTT. The full variable domain, rest sourced from reference TRBV19 and TRBJ2-3, is DGGITQSPKYLFRKEGQNVTLSCEQNLNHDAMYWYRQDPGQGLRLIYYSQIVNDFQKGDIAEGYSVSREKKESFPLTVTSAQKNPTAFYLCASSMVKWTSGKDGSTDTQYFGPGTRLTVL.

J is TRBJ2-7 and V is TRBV19; 10 bases agree with TRBD2. V dropped 5 bases and J dropped 2; count of bases not matched to a gene: 6. The CDR3 length is 15 residues. Germline CDR1 and CDR2: LNHDA and SQIVND (reference sequence). The CDR3, as DNA: TGTGCCAGTAGTTCCCGGACTAGCGGAACCTACGAGCAGTACTTC. It encodes CASSSRTSGTYEQYF.

This chain uses TRBV9 with TRBJ2-5, with a possible D match to TRBD2 (6 bases). Trimming removed 2 bases at V and 1 base at J, with 18 bases between. CDR1 is SGDLS and CDR2 is YYNGEE in the germline V gene. The CDR3 is 17 amino acids. Here the CDR3 DNA reads TGTGCCAGCAGCGTCGGGCCTCTACCCGGGGGCCAAGAGACCCAGTACTTC. Its translation is CASSVGPLPGGQETQYF.

V and J are TRBV6-6 and TRBJ1-1; 7 bases fit TRBD1. Trimming took 6 bases from V and 1 from J; bases not matched to a gene: 11. Per germline, CDR1 MNHNY and CDR2 SVGAGI (reference sequence). This CDR3 contains 16 residues. CDR3 protein: CASSRRQGSTNTEAFF. DNA of the CDR3: TGTGCCAGCAGCCGACGACAGGGCAGTACGAACACTGAAGCTTTCTTT.

About this clone: Other DNA variants within this sample encode the same CDR3. The chain combines TRBV6-5 with TRBJ1-3; D gene ambiguous. The germline CDR1 and CDR2 sequences are MNHEY and SVGAGI. CDR3 length: 15 amino acids. Trimming left V 0 bases short and J 0 bases short, with 6 bases between. This CDR3 is CASSYSTSSGNTIYF. In DNA form, the CDR3 reads TGTGCCAGCAGTTACTCGACAAGCTCTGGAAACACCATATATTTT.

The rearrangement links TRBV5-4 to TRBJ2-3; 8 nucleotides align to TRBD2. V dropped 2 bases and J dropped 0; count of bases not matched to a gene: 2. This CDR3 comprises 15 residues. Germline-derived CDR1 and CDR2 are SGHNT and YYREEE (reference sequence). The CDR3 region has the DNA TGTGCCAGCAGCTTTAGCGGGAAAAGCACAGATACGCAGTATTTT. Protein product: CASSFSGKSTDTQYF.

This chain joins TRBV5-4 and TRBJ2-1; a weak D match, TRBD2 (5 bases). The length of the CDR3 is 12 residues. Per the germline V gene, CDR1 is SGHNT and CDR2 is YYREEE (reference sequence). Trimming stripped 0 bases from V and 10 bases from J, with 8 bases between. CDR3 sequence (DNA): TGTGCCAGCAGCTTGGACGGGAAAGAGCAGTTCTTC. As protein: CASSLDGKEQFF.

In regard to this clone: This sample also contains other DNA sequences that code for the same CDR3. The V and J genes are TRBV5-1 and TRBJ2-6, with unresolved D. Germline V lookup: CDR1 SGHRS, CDR2 YFSETQ. The CDR3 covers 14 residues. V was pared by 5 bases and J by 2 bases, with 8 bases between. CDR3 in amino acids: CASSLTPGANVLTF. The CDR3 nucleotides read TGCGCCAGCAGTTTAACCCCTGGGGCCAACGTCCTGACTTTC.

A note on this clone: This same CDR3 is encoded by further DNA sequences in the sample. The genes are TRBV5-4 and TRBJ1-6; 9 bases map to TRBD1. V trimming: 4 bases; J trimming: 8 bases; junction bases outside the gene matches: 7. This CDR3 has 15 amino acids. Looked up from germline, CDR1 is SGHNT and CDR2 is YYREEE (reference sequence). The CDR3 loop reads CASSDGTGRDSPLHF. The CDR3, as DNA: TGTGCCAGCAGCGACGGGACAGGGAGGGATTCACCCCTCCACTTT. Full variable domain (rest looked up from reference TRBV5-4 and TRBJ1-6): ETGVTQSPTHLIKTRGQQVTLRCSSQSGHNTVSWYQQALGQGPQFIFQYYREEENGRGNFPPRFSGLQFPNYSSELNVNALELDDSALYLCASSDGTGRDSPLHFGNGTRLTVT.

V gene TRBV5-1 combines with J gene TRBJ1-1; D remains ambiguous. Trimming took off 2 bases at V and 0 bases at J, with 8 bases between the two ends. The CDR3 is made up of 14 amino acids. Germline CDR1 SGHRS, CDR2 YFSETQ. CDR3 coding DNA: TGCGCCAGCAGCTTCAGTATGGTGAACACTGAAGCTTTCTTT. It specifies CASSFSMVNTEAFF.

CDR3 coding DNA: TGTGCTAGTGGGTATATTGCTACTAGCTCCTATAATTCACCCCTCCACTTT. It encodes CASGYIATSSYNSPLHF. The chain uses TRBV12-5 and TRBJ1-6; D gene unclear. Deletions cut 6 bases from V and 0 bases from J, with 15 bases between. The length of the CDR3 is 17 residues. Per germline, CDR1 LGHNT and CDR2 FRNRAP.

V gene TRBV5-6 combines with J gene TRBJ1-1; D is uncertain. With 2 bases removed from V and 0 bases from J, the gap between germline ends came to 11 bases. The CDR3 is 15 amino acids. The germline V gene encodes CDR1 SGHDT and CDR2 YYEEEE. DNA for the CDR3: TGTGCCAGCAGCTTTTACAGCCCCATGAACACTGAAGCTTTCTTT. This translates into CASSFYSPMNTEAFF.

The V call is TRBV7-2, the J call TRBJ1-1; D is undetermined. CDR3 length: 13 amino acids. Looked up from germline, CDR1 is SGHTA and CDR2 is FQGNSA. Trimming removed 1 base at V and 11 bases at J, with 14 bases between. CDR3 nucleotides: TGTGCCAGCAGCTTAGACGAGGGAGCCGTGGCTTTCTTT. Translation gives CASSLDEGAVAFF.

The V gene is TRBV5-4, the J gene TRBJ1-3; unclear D gene. The germline CDR1 and CDR2 sequences are SGHNT and YYREEE (reference sequence). CDR3 size: 17 residues. Trimming pared 1 base from V and 1 base from J, leaving 15 bases between. CDR3 loop: CASSLKQNEASGNTIYF. The DNA for the CDR3 is TGTGCCAGCAGCTTGAAGCAGAACGAGGCATCTGGAAACACCATATATTTT.

This chain joins TRBV27 and TRBJ2-7; D is possibly TRBD2 (6 bases). This CDR3 has 14 residues. Trimming cost V 5 bases and J 4 bases, with 15 bases left between them. Germline V lookup: CDR1 MNHEY, CDR2 SMNVEV (reference sequence). As DNA, the CDR3 is TGTGCCAGCAGTACTAGCAAATCCCGATACGAGCAGTACTTC. The encoded protein is CASSTSKSRYEQYF.

The chain carries TRBV19 and TRBJ1-5; D gene unclear. The CDR3 length is 14 residues. The V end lost 3 bases, the J end lost 4 bases, and 10 bases lay between the germline ends. Germline assignment: CDR1 LNHDA and CDR2 SQIVND (reference sequence). CDR3 residues: CASSILEKNQPQHF. CDR3 bases: TGTGCCAGTAGTATCTTAGAAAAAAATCAGCCCCAGCATTTT.

The rearrangement uses TRBV9 and TRBJ2-5; D tentatively fits TRBD1 or TRBD2 (6 bases each). V was shortened by 4 bases and J by 10 bases, with 17 bases between the two germline ends. Germline V gene sequence: CDR1 SGDLS, CDR2 YYNGEE. The CDR3 is 13 amino acids. The CDR3 sequence is CASSPSGRGGQYF. The CDR3 DNA sequence: TGTGCCAGCAGCCCCAGCGGCAGGGGAGGCCAGTACTTC. The entire variable domain, with the rest obtained from reference TRBV9 and TRBJ2-5, is as follows: DSGVTQTPKHLITATGQRVTLRCSPRSGDLSVYWYQQSLDQGLQFLIQYYNGEERAKGNILERFSAQQFPDLHSELNLSSLELGDSALYFCASSPSGRGGQYFGPGTRLLVL.